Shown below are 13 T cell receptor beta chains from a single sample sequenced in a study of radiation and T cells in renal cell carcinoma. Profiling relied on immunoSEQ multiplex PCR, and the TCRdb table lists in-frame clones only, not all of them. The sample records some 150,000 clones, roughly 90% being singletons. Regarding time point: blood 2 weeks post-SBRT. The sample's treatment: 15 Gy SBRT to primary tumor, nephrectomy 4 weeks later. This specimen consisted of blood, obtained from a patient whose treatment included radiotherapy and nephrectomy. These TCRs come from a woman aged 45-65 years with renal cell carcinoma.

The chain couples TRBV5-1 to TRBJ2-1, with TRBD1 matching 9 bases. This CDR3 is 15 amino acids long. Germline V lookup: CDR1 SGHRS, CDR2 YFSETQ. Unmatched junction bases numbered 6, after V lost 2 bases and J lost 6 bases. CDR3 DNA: TGCGCCAGCAGCTTTACGGGACAGGGTAGCAATGAGCAGTTCTTC. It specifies CASSFTGQGSNEQFF. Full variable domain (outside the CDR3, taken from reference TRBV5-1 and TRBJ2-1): KAGVTQTPRYLIKTRGQQVTLSCSPISGHRSVSWYQQTPGQGLQFLFEYFSETQRNKGNFPGRFSGRQFSNSRSEMNVSTLELGDSALYLCASSFTGQGSNEQFFGPGTRLTVL.

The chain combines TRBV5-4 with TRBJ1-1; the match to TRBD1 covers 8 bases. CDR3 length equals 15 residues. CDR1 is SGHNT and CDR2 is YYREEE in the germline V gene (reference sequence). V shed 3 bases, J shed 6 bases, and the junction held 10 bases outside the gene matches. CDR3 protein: CASSWIGQGGSEAFF. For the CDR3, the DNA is TGTGCCAGCAGCTGGATTGGACAGGGCGGATCTGAAGCTTTCTTT.

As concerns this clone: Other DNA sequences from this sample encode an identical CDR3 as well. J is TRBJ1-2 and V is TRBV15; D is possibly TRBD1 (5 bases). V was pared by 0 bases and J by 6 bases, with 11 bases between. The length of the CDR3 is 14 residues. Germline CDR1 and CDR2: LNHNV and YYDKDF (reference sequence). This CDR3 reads CATSRDRGRDGYTF. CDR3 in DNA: TGTGCCACCAGCAGAGATAGGGGTAGGGATGGCTACACCTTC.

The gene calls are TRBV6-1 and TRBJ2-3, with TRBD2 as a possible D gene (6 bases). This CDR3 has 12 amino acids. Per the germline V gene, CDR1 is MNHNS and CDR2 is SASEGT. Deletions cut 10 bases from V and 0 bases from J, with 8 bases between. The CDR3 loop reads CATGGSTDTQYF. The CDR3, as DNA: TGTGCCACCGGAGGGAGCACAGATACGCAGTATTTT.

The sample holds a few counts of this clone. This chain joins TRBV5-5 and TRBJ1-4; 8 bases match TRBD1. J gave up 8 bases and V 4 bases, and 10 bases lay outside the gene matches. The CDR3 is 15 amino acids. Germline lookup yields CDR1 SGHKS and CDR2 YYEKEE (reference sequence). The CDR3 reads CASSRGDRRPEKLFF. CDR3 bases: TGTGCCAGCAGCCGCGGGGACAGGCGCCCCGAAAAACTGTTTTTT.

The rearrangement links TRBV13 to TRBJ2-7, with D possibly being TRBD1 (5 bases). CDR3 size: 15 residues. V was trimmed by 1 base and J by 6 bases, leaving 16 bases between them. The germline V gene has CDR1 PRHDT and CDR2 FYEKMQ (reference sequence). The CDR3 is CASSLVGRARVEQYF. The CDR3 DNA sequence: TGTGCCAGCAGCTTAGTTGGCAGGGCCCGGGTCGAGCAGTACTTC. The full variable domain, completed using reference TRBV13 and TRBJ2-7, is AAGVIQSPRHLIKEKRETATLKCYPIPRHDTVYWYQQGPGQDPQFLISFYEKMQSDKGSIPDRFSAQQFSDYHSELNMSSLELGDSALYFCASSLVGRARVEQYFGPGTRLTVT.

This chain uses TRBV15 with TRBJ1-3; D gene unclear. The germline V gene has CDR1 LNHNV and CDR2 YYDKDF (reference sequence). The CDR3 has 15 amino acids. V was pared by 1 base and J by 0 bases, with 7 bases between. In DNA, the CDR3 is TGTGCCACCAGCAGAGGCGGGAACTCTGGAAACACCATATATTTT. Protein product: CATSRGGNSGNTIYF. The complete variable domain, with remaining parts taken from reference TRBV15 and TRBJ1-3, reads DAMVIQNPRYQVTQFGKPVTLSCSQTLNHNVMYWYQQKSSQAPKLLFHYYDKDFNNEADTPDNFQSRRPNTSFCFLDIRSPGLGDTAMYLCATSRGGNSGNTIYFGEGSWLTVV.

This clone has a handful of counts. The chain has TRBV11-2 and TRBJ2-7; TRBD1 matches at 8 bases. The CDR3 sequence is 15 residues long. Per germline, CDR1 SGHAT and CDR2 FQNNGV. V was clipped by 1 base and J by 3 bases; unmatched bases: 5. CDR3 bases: TGTGCCAGCAGCTTAGTAGATGACAGGGGCTACGAGCAGTACTTC. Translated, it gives CASSLVDDRGYEQYF.

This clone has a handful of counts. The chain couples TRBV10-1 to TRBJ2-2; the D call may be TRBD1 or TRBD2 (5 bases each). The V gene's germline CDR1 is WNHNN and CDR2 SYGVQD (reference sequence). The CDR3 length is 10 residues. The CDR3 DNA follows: TGCGCGGGGGACACCGGGGAGCTGTTTTTT. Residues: CAGDTGELFF.

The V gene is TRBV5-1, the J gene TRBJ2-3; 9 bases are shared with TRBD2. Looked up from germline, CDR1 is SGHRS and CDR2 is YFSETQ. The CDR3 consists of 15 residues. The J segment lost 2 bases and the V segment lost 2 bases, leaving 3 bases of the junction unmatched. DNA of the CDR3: TGCGCCAGCAGCTTAGCGGGGGGTTCCACAGATACGCAGTATTTT. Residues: CASSLAGGSTDTQYF.

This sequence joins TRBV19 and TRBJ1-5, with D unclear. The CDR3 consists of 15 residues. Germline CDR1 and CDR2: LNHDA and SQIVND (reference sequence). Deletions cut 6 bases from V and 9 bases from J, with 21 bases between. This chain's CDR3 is CASRVEGGLSGPQHF. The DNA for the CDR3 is TGTGCCAGTAGGGTGGAGGGAGGTTTGAGTGGGCCCCAGCATTTT. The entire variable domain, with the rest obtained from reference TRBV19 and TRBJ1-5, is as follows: DGGITQSPKYLFRKEGQNVTLSCEQNLNHDAMYWYRQDPGQGLRLIYYSQIVNDFQKGDIAEGYSVSREKKESFPLTVTSAQKNPTAFYLCASRVEGGLSGPQHFGDGTRLSIL.

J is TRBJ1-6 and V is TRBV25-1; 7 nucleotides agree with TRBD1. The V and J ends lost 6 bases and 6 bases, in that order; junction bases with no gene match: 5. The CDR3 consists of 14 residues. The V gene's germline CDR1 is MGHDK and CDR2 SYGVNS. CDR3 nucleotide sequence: TGTGCCAGCAGCGAGACAGGGTTTAATTCACCCCTCCACTTT. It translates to CASSETGFNSPLHF.

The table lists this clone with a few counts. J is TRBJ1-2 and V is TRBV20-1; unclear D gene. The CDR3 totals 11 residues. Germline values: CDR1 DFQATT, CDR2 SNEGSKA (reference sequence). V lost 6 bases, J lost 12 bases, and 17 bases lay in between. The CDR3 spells CSAIRPLGDTF. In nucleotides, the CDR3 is TGCAGTGCCATACGACCCCTCGGAGACACCTTC.